This T cell receptor (beta chain) was observed in a study of sequential checkpoint blockade in melanoma. Profiled with immunoSEQ multiplex PCR; TCRdb holds only in-frame clones, not every one. Found here are 15,000 to 20,000 clones, 55% to 80% of them singletons; the top ten hold roughly a fifth. Germline CDR1 LNHDA, CDR2 SQIVND (reference sequence). The CDR3 totals 13 residues. The J segment lost 4 bases and the V segment lost 9 bases, leaving 9 bases of the junction unmatched. Treatment described: randomized to nivolumab then ipilimumab (arm A) or the reverse (arm B). None of the patients previously received DNA-damaging chemotherapy. Live CD3+CD8+ CD19− CD56− cells were sorted from PBMCs.

The chain combines TRBV19 with TRBJ2-7; the match to TRBD2 covers 7 bases. The sequence came from a human donor with melanoma. Sequencing was performed on CD8+ T cells sorted from blood (inferred from file names), taken from a patient given nivolumab and ipilimumab in sequence. CDR3: CARSRDYWYEQYF. In DNA form, the CDR3 reads TGTGCCAGAAGTCGGGACTATTGGTACGAGCAGTACTTC.